One and the same sample provided the 16 T cell receptor beta chains below, sequenced in a study of beta chain features in type 1 diabetes. Sequenced material consisted of expressed TCRB transcripts (all of the isolated RNA was reverse transcribed). Profiling relied on immunoSEQ multiplex PCR, and the TCRdb table lists in-frame clones only, not all of them. The data contain 120,000 to 150,000 clones, about 10% of them singletons. Material: naive CD4+ T cells from blood. Source of these receptors: a man younger than 35 in good health.

A word on this clone: Germline is not matched at one junction end, which may reflect a read error. V usage is TRBV2 and J usage is TRBJ2-7; no clear D gene. The CDR3 runs 11 residues. Germline V CDR1 and CDR2: SNHLY, FYNNEI. The CDR3, as DNA: TGTGCCAGCAGTGCCGGTTTTCGTGATTTCTTC. It is translated as CASSAGFRDFF. The full variable domain, with the rest looked up from reference TRBV2 and TRBJ2-7, is EPEVTQTPSHQVTQMGQEVILRCVPISNHLYFYWYRQILGQKVEFLVSFYNNEISEKSEIFDDQFSVERPDGSNFTLKIRSTKLEDSAMYFCASSAGFRDFFGPGTRLTVT.

The chain links TRBV27 to TRBJ2-7; 8 nucleotides line up with TRBD1. J was trimmed by 3 bases and V by 5 bases; bases with no gene match: 6. This CDR3 has 14 residues. Germline V lookup: CDR1 MNHEY, CDR2 SMNVEV (reference sequence). The CDR3 region has the DNA TGTGCCAGCAGTCCCGGGACAGGCCTCTACGAGCAGTACTTC. It translates to CASSPGTGLYEQYF.

The chain recombines TRBV27 with TRBJ1-5; 8 bases are shared with TRBD1. This CDR3 has 15 amino acids. CDR1 is MNHEY and CDR2 is SMNVEV in the germline V gene (reference sequence). Trimming cost V 6 bases and J 3 bases; bases outside gene matches: 7. CDR3 nucleotides: TGTGCCAGCAGACCTGCAGGGGGCAACAATCAGCCCCAGCATTTT. This encodes CASRPAGGNNQPQHF.

This chain's CDR3 is CASTSGVETQYF. The DNA for the CDR3 is TGTGCCAGCACGTCAGGGGTGGAGACCCAGTACTTC. The gene calls are TRBV2 and TRBJ2-5, with D maybe TRBD1 (6 bases). V was shortened by 7 bases and J by 5 bases, with 11 bases between the two germline ends. The CDR3 is 12 residues long. Germline assignment: CDR1 SNHLY and CDR2 FYNNEI. Full variable domain (remainder filled in from reference TRBV2 and TRBJ2-5): EPEVTQTPSHQVTQMGQEVILRCVPISNHLYFYWYRQILGQKVEFLVSFYNNEISEKSEIFDDQFSVERPDGSNFTLKIRSTKLEDSAMYFCASTSGVETQYFGPGTRLLVL.

The chain uses TRBV5-4 and TRBJ2-5, with a possible D match to TRBD2 (5 bases). Per germline, CDR1 SGHNT and CDR2 YYREEE (reference sequence). This CDR3 region has 14 residues. Trimming stripped 3 bases from V and 2 bases from J, with 11 bases between. CDR3 DNA: TGTGCCAGCAGCTCCGGGATCATACAAGAGACCCAGTACTTC. Translating it yields CASSSGIIQETQYF.

This clone showed up many times. The rearrangement uses TRBV7-2 and TRBJ2-5; TRBD1 agrees at 9 bases. Per the germline V gene, CDR1 is SGHTA and CDR2 is FQGNSA. Trimming took 3 bases from V and 5 from J; bases not matched to a gene: 7. CDR3 length equals 15 residues. CDR3 DNA: TGTGCCAGCAGCTTGGCGGGACAGGGTTGGGAGACCCAGTACTTC. This translates into CASSLAGQGWETQYF.

V and J are TRBV30 and TRBJ2-7; D not certain. V lost 0 bases, J lost 3 bases, and 9 bases lay in between. The germline V gene encodes CDR1 GTSNPN and CDR2 SVGIG (reference sequence). The CDR3 covers 13 residues. CDR3 region: CAWSVGQIYEQYF. For the CDR3, the DNA is TGTGCCTGGAGTGTTGGGCAGATCTACGAGCAGTACTTC.

V and J are TRBV7-9 and TRBJ1-4, with TRBD1 identical over 8 bases. Germline V gives CDR1 SEHNR, CDR2 FQNEAQ (reference sequence). The V gene end was trimmed by 6 bases and the J gene end by 8 bases; junction bases not matched to a gene: 5. This CDR3 contains 13 residues. CDR3 amino acids: CASSTGGAEKLFF. The CDR3 DNA sequence: TGTGCCAGCAGTACAGGGGGTGCAGAAAAACTGTTTTTT.

A few counts support this clone. The genes are TRBV7-9 and TRBJ2-7, with TRBD1 matching 8 bases. V was clipped by 5 bases and J by 3 bases; unmatched bases: 9. CDR3 length equals 15 residues. Per the germline V gene, CDR1 is SEHNR and CDR2 is FQNEAQ (reference sequence). The CDR3 DNA follows: TGTGCCAGCAGCCGCAACCGGGACAGGCACTACGAGCAGTACTTC. It yields the protein CASSRNRDRHYEQYF.

This clone was found a few times. The chain links TRBV7-6 to TRBJ2-5, with D unclear. Trimming removed 3 bases from V and 3 bases from J, with 8 bases in between. This CDR3 spans 13 amino acids. Germline V gene sequence: CDR1 SGHVS, CDR2 FNYEAQ. CDR3 coding DNA: TGTGCCAGCAGCTTCTCAGGAAAAGAGACCCAGTACTTC. Its protein is CASSFSGKETQYF.

This clone was observed at least ten times. The CDR3 sequence: CASSQSRDRGNQPQHF. The CDR3 coding sequence is TGCGCCAGCAGTCAATCCCGGGACAGGGGGAATCAGCCCCAGCATTTT. The chain carries TRBV23-1 and TRBJ1-5; 11 positions agree with TRBD1. TRBV23-1 has ORF status, its function being uncertain. CDR3 size: 16 residues. The V segment lost 0 bases and the J segment 4 bases; nucleotides outside the gene matches: 2.

This clone was found a few times. This chain joins TRBV14 and TRBJ2-5, with 7 bases identical to TRBD1. With 1 base clipped from V and 5 bases from J, the junction kept 10 bases outside the gene matches. This CDR3 has 16 residues. In germline, CDR1 is SGHDN, CDR2 FVKESK. The CDR3 DNA reads as TGTGCCAGCAGCCAAGGAGACAGGGTGTCCAGGGAGACCCAGTACTTC. Amino acid sequence: CASSQGDRVSRETQYF.

This rearrangement joins TRBV2 to TRBJ2-3; 8 bases are a match to TRBD2. The CDR3 is 15 amino acids. V gave up 8 bases and J gave up 4 bases; unmatched junction bases: 11. Per the germline V gene, CDR1 is SNHLY and CDR2 is FYNNEI. The CDR3 loop reads CASVPGGINSDTQYF. The CDR3 nucleotides read TGTGCCAGCGTCCCGGGGGGGATTAACTCAGATACGCAGTATTTT. Supplemented by reference TRBV2 and TRBJ2-3, the full variable domain reads EPEVTQTPSHQVTQMGQEVILRCVPISNHLYFYWYRQILGQKVEFLVSFYNNEISEKSEIFDDQFSVERPDGSNFTLKIRSTKLEDSAMYFCASVPGGINSDTQYFGPGTRLTVL.

This clone was observed a few times. The rearrangement links TRBV5-1 to TRBJ1-6; possible D gene TRBD1, 5 bases. Germline CDR1 SGHRS, CDR2 YFSETQ. V lost 4 bases and J lost 3, with 14 bases in between. This CDR3 has 16 residues. The CDR3 DNA reads TGCGCCAGCAGCCTAGGCGGGGGGAACTATAATTCACCCCTCCACTTT. Translating gives CASSLGGGNYNSPLHF.

The J gene is TRBJ2-5, the V gene TRBV6-5, with 10 bases matching TRBD1. The V gene's germline CDR1 is MNHEY and CDR2 SVGAGI. The ends lost 5 bases at V and 11 bases at J; junction bases unmatched: 11. CDR3 size: 14 residues. The CDR3 protein is CASSKDRGTREQYF. The CDR3 DNA reads as TGTGCCAGCAGTAAGGACAGGGGGACGCGGGAGCAGTACTTC.

This chain connects TRBV7-9 to TRBJ2-5, with 8 bases matching TRBD1. The V gene end was trimmed by 1 base and the J gene end by 5 bases; junction bases not matched to a gene: 6. Germline CDR1 and CDR2: SEHNR and FQNEAQ (reference sequence). CDR3 length: 15 residues. The CDR3 loop is CASSLVGQGRETQYF. The CDR3 DNA reads TGTGCCAGCAGCTTAGTAGGACAGGGCCGGGAGACCCAGTACTTC.